This TCR beta chain was identified during a study of cytomegalovirus exposure and HLA in healthy donors. In the study overall: The approximately 110 validation repertoires, a later analysis reported, used the same platform as the roughly 700 repertoires from the first cohort. Study-level findings and limits: The authors enumerated over 150 TCR beta chains as linked to cytomegalovirus. Cytomegalovirus status was reportedly diagnosed by the classifier with high specificity and sensitivity.

To note about this clone: The antigen remains undetermined.

Assay used: immunoSEQ multiplex PCR; TCRdb lists only in-frame clones, some missing. The profile shows a few hundred thousand clones, roughly 90% of them singletons. V lost 7 bases to trimming and J lost 10 bases; unmatched junction nucleotides: 8. There are 13 residues in the CDR3. Germline V CDR1 and CDR2: SGDLS, YYNGEE. The material sequenced was PBMCs. The TCR sequence derives from a woman aged 18-29 years in good health and CMV-seronegative. The rearrangement links TRBV9 to TRBJ2-1; TRBD2 matches 10 bases. As DNA, the CDR3 is TGTGCCAGCGGGACTAGCGCCCGGGCGGAGCAGTTCTTC. This codes for CASGTSARAEQFF.